This TCR beta chain emerged from a study of vaccination and CD4 T cells after COVID-19. Study-wide background: Collection of post-vaccine samples followed dose two by a median around 72 days, spanning a range of 14 to 241. Control wells got either CEFX epitopes, HIV-1 Nef peptides, or no peptide at all.

V lost 4 bases to trimming and J lost 2 bases; unmatched junction nucleotides: 5. Germline-derived CDR1 and CDR2 are DFQATT and SNEGSKA (reference sequence). The CDR3 is made up of 16 amino acids. This clonotype was detected a few times. Its antigen is as yet unknown. The Oncomine TCR Beta short-read assay was applied to DNA of cultured CD4+ T cells. TCRdb redid the calling of the PCR reads with MiXCR, one entry per CDR3 protein. Among 25,000 or so distinct CDR3 sequences listed, roughly 45% were seen once. The study's findings and limits: Spike mono-reactive clones accounted for 304 of the 307 vaccine-specific clones found in convalescent patients.

Treatment denoted: approximately nine-day PBMC culture with coronavirus spike peptide pools or control peptides (ViraFEST assay). Material for sequencing was CD4+ T cells from blood, cultured in vitro. This receptor was taken from a human donor who had recovered from COVID-19. The rearrangement uses TRBV20-1 and TRBJ2-3; 14 bases map to TRBD2. CDR3 sequence (DNA): TGCAGTGCTACCAGACTAGCGGGAGGGGTCACAGATACGCAGTATTTT. Translating gives CSATRLAGGVTDTQYF.